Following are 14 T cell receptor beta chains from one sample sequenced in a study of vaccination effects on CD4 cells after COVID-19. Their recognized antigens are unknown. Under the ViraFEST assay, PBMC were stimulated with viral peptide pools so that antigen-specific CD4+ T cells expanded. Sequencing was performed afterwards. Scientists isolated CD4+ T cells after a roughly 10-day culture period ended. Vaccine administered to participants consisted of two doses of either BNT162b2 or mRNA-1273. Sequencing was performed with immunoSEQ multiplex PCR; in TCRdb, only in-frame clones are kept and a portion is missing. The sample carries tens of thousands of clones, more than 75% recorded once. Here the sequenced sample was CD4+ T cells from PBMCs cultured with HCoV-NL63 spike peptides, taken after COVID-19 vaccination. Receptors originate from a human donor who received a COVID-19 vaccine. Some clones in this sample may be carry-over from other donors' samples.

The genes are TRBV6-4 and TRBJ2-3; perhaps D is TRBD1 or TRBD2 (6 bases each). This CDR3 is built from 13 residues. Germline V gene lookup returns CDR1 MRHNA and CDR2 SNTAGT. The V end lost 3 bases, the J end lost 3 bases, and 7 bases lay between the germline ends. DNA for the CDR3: TGTGCCAGCAGTGAAGGGGGGACAGATACGCAGTATTTT. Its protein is CASSEGGTDTQYF.

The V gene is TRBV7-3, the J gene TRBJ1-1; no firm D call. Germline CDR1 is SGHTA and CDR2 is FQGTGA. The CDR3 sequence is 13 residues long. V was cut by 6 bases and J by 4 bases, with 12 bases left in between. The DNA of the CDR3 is TGTGCCAGCAGGTCCAGGCGTGGCACTGAAGCTTTCTTT. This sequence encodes CASRSRRGTEAFF.

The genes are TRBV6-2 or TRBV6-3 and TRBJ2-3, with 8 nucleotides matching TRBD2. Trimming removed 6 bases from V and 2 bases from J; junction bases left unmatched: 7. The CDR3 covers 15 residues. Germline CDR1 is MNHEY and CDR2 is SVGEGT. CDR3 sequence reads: CASSPQRGPTDTQYF. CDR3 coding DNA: TGTGCCAGCAGCCCACAGCGGGGGCCCACAGATACGCAGTATTTT.

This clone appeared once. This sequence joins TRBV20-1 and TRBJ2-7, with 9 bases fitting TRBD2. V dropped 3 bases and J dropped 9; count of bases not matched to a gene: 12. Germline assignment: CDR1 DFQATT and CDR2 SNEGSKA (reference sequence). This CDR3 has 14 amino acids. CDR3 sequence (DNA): TGCAGTGCTAGTCCTTTGCGGGGGGGCGAGGTGCAGTACGTC. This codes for CSASPLRGGEVQYV.

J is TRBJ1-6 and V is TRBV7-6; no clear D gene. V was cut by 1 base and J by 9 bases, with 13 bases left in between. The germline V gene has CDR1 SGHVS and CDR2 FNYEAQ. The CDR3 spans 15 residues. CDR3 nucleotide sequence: TGTGCCAGCAGCTTAGAGGCCGCCTGGCGTTCACCCCTCCACTTT. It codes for CASSLEAAWRSPLHF.

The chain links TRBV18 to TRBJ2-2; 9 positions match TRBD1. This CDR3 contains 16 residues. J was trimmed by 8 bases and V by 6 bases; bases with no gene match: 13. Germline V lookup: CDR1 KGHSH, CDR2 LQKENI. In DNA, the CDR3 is TGTGCCAGCTCGACCGGGACAGGGAAGATTGGAGGGGAGCTGTTTTTT. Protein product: CASSTGTGKIGGELFF.

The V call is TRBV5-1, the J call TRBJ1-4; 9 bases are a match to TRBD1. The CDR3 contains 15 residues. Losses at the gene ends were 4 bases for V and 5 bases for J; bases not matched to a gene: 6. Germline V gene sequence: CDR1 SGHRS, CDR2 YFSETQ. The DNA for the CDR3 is TGCGCCAGCAGCCCTGGACAGGGGTCCAATGAAAAACTGTTTTTT. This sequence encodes CASSPGQGSNEKLFF.

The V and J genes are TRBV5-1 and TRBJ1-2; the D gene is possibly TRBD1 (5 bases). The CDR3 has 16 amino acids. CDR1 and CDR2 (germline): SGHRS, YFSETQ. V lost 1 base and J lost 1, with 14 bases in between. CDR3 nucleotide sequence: TGCGCCAGCAGCTTGTCCTCGGCGGACAATAACTATGGCTACACCTTC. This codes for CASSLSSADNNYGYTF.

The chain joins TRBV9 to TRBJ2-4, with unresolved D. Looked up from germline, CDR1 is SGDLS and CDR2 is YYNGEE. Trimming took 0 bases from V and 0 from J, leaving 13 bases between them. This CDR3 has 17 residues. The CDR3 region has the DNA TGTGCCAGCAGCGTAGAAGGAGAATCACTAGCCAAAAACATTCAGTACTTC. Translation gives CASSVEGESLAKNIQYF.

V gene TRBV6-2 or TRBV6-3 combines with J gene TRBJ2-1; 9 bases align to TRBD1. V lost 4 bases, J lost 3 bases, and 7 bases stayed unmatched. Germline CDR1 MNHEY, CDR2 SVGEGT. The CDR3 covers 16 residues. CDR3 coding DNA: TGTGCCAGCAGTTCCCCGGGACAGGGTCACTACAATGAGCAGTTCTTC. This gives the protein CASSSPGQGHYNEQFF.

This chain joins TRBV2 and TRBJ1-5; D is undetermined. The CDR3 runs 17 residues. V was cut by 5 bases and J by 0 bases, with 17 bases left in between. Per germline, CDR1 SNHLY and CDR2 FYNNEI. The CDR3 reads CASSPGPGQGSNQPQHF. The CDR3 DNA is TGTGCCAGCAGTCCTGGGCCCGGCCAAGGTAGCAATCAGCCCCAGCATTTT. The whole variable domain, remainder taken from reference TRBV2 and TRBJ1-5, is EPEVTQTPSHQVTQMGQEVILRCVPISNHLYFYWYRQILGQKVEFLVSFYNNEISEKSEIFDDQFSVERPDGSNFTLKIRSTKLEDSAMYFCASSPGPGQGSNQPQHFGDGTRLSIL.

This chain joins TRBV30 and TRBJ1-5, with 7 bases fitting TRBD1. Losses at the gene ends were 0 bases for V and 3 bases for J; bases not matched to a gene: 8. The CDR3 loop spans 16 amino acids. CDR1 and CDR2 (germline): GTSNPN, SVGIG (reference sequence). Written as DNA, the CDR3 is TGTGCCTGGAGTGTACCCCCAGGGGGAGACAATCAGCCCCAGCATTTT. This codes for CAWSVPPGGDNQPQHF.

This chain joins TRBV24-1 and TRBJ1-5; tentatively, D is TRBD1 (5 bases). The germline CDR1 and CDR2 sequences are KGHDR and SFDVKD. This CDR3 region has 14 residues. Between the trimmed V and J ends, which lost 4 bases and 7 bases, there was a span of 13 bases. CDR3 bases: TGTGCCACCAGTGACCCAGGGTCTTCCCAGCCCCAGCATTTT. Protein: CATSDPGSSQPQHF.

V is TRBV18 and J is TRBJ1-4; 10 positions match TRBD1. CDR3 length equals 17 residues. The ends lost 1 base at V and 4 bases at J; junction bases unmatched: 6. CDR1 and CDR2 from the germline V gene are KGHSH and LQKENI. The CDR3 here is CASSPQRQGAGNEKLFF. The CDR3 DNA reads TGTGCCAGCTCACCACAGCGACAGGGGGCTGGTAATGAAAAACTGTTTTTT.